This T cell receptor (beta chain) was documented in a study of cytomegalovirus exposure and HLA in healthy donors. PCR primers comprised 60 Vbeta and 13 Jbeta primers. Produced via immunoSEQ multiplex PCR; TCRdb's table is partial and in-frame only. The sample lists about 120,000 clones, 80% seen once, with 0.95% to 1.5% in the top ten. The CDR3 totals 15 residues. The germline V and J ends were trimmed by 2 bases and 4 bases, with 12 bases remaining between them. Germline CDR1 reads MNHNS; CDR2 reads SASEGT. This sequence originates from a female donor in good health and CMV-seronegative. The specimen sequenced was PBMCs. V is TRBV6-1 and J is TRBJ1-3; D is undetermined. The CDR3 sequence: CASSESGSGGNTIYF. CDR3 sequence (DNA): TGTGCCAGCAGTGAATCGGGGTCGGGAGGAAACACCATATATTTT.